These 13 T cell receptor beta chains originate from one sample sequenced in a study of cytomegalovirus exposure and HLA in healthy donors. The PCR was carried out with 60 Vbeta primers and 13 Jbeta primers. Assay used: immunoSEQ multiplex PCR; TCRdb lists only in-frame clones, some missing. Here the sample spans over 200,000 clones, more than 70% being singletons. Sample: PBMCs. The receptor source for this set is a human donor in good health.

This chain links TRBV7-2 with TRBJ1-2; 9 nucleotides line up with TRBD1. Losses at the gene ends were 10 bases for V and 8 bases for J; bases not matched to a gene: 11. Germline CDR1 is SGHTA and CDR2 is FQGNSA. The CDR3 is made up of 13 amino acids. CDR3 sequence: CATGDRAVLGYTF. CDR3 nucleotides: TGTGCCACCGGGGACAGGGCCGTCTTGGGCTACACCTTC. Looking up the rest from reference TRBV7-2 and TRBJ1-2 gives the full variable domain: GAGVSQSPSNKVTEKGKDVELRCDPISGHTALYWYRQSLGQGLEFLIYFQGNSAPDKSGLPSDRFSAERTGGSVSTLTIQRTQQEDSAVYLCATGDRAVLGYTFGSGTRLTVV.

This rearrangement joins TRBV6-6 to TRBJ2-7; TRBD2 matches 8 bases. Per germline, CDR1 MNHNY and CDR2 SVGAGI (reference sequence). The junction had 5 bases not matched to a gene; V was cut back by 0 bases and J by 1 base. This CDR3 has 16 amino acids. The CDR3 loop is CASSYSGLAGSYEQYF. In DNA form, the CDR3 reads TGTGCCAGCAGTTACTCGGGGCTAGCGGGTTCCTACGAGCAGTACTTC.

J is TRBJ1-2 and V is TRBV19; perhaps TRBD1 as D (5 bases). This CDR3 contains 17 residues. V was pared by 1 base and J by 4 bases, with 19 bases between. From germline, CDR1 is LNHDA and CDR2 SQIVND (reference sequence). CDR3 protein: CASSIGIGTGLSYGYTF. The CDR3 nucleotides read TGTGCCAGTAGTATAGGAATCGGGACTGGTCTTTCCTATGGCTACACCTTC.

There are a few counts of this clone. The genes are TRBV28 and TRBJ2-1; D remains unclear. V dropped 1 base and J dropped 0 bases, with 10 bases sitting between them. Germline lookup yields CDR1 MDHEN and CDR2 SYDVKM. CDR3 length: 16 residues. This chain's CDR3 is CASSLYAVGSYNEQFF. CDR3 coding DNA: TGTGCCAGCAGTTTATATGCGGTGGGCTCCTACAATGAGCAGTTCTTC.

The gene calls are TRBV28 and TRBJ2-1, with D perhaps TRBD1 (6 bases). This CDR3 has 11 amino acids. V was cut by 7 bases and J by 7 bases, with 8 bases left in between. Germline V gives CDR1 MDHEN, CDR2 SYDVKM. DNA of the CDR3: TGTGCCAGCACAGGGGTTAATGAGCAGTTCTTC. It yields the protein CASTGVNEQFF.

The DNA for the CDR3 is TGCGCCAGCAGTGGGCCGCGGGGGAACACTGAAGCTTTCTTT. Its protein product is CASSGPRGNTEAFF. V gene TRBV10-1 combines with J gene TRBJ1-1; D remains ambiguous. The CDR3 has 14 amino acids. The germline V and J ends were trimmed by 4 bases and 1 base, with 10 bases remaining between them. CDR1 is WNHNN, CDR2 SYGVQD, per germline (reference sequence).

V usage is TRBV2 and J usage is TRBJ2-1; 11 bases agree with TRBD2. With V trimmed by 2 bases and J by 6 bases, 12 bases remained unmatched. The CDR3 runs to 18 residues. In germline, CDR1 is SNHLY, CDR2 FYNNEI. The CDR3, as DNA: TGTGCCAGCAGTGAAATGCGGGGCAGACTAGCGGGACCCAATGAGCAGTTCTTC. Translated, it gives CASSEMRGRLAGPNEQFF.

V and J are TRBV7-9 and TRBJ2-5; tentative D call: TRBD1 (6 bases). The DNA end lines up better with TRBJ2-7; the J call may be wrong. Germline-derived CDR1 and CDR2 are SEHNR and FQNEAQ (reference sequence). The CDR3 is 15 amino acids. The CDR3 DNA is TGTGCCAGCAGAACTCCTGACAGGCAGACCTACGAGCAGTACTTC. Translating gives CASRTPDRQTYEQYF.

This sequence joins TRBV19 and TRBJ2-7; D remains ambiguous. Deletions cut 5 bases from V and 3 bases from J, with 17 bases between. The germline CDR1 and CDR2 sequences are LNHDA and SQIVND (reference sequence). The CDR3 has 15 amino acids. The CDR3 sequence: CASSFLVGQNYEQYF. The CDR3 DNA reads as TGTGCCAGTAGTTTCCTCGTTGGCCAGAACTACGAGCAGTACTTC.

This rearrangement joins TRBV5-6 to TRBJ2-3, with D possibly TRBD1 on 6 matching bases. The V gene lost 3 bases and the J gene lost 2 bases, with 13 bases spanning the gap. The germline CDR1 and CDR2 sequences are SGHDT and YYEEEE. The CDR3 spans 15 residues. The CDR3 region has the DNA TGTGCCAGCAGCTATGGGACATTATACACAGATACGCAGTATTTT. It is translated as CASSYGTLYTDTQYF.

The chain employs TRBV5-1 and TRBJ2-5; TRBD1 matches 7 bases. The trim removed 3 bases at V and 1 base at J, leaving 6 bases unmatched. Germline V gene data show CDR1 as SGHRS and CDR2 as YFSETQ. This CDR3 is 15 amino acids long. Here the CDR3 reads CASSSLGQVQETQYF. In DNA form, the CDR3 reads TGCGCCAGCAGCTCCCTTGGACAGGTCCAAGAGACCCAGTACTTC.

The rearrangement links TRBV6-1 to TRBJ1-3; D perhaps matches TRBD1 (5 bases). CDR1 MNHNS and CDR2 SASEGT come from the germline V gene. The CDR3 is 15 residues long. V shed 4 bases and J shed 0 bases, with 10 bases lying between them. The CDR3 DNA reads TGTGCCAGCAGTGTAGACAGTGGCTCTGGAAACACCATATATTTT. The encoded protein is CASSVDSGSGNTIYF.

The CDR3 is CASSIENRRNQPQHF. For the CDR3, the DNA is TGTGCCAGTAGTATAGAAAACAGGCGCAATCAGCCCCAGCATTTT. The J gene is TRBJ1-5, the V gene TRBV19; D perhaps matches TRBD1 (5 bases). CDR1 is LNHDA and CDR2 is SQIVND in the germline V gene (reference sequence). The CDR3 spans 15 residues. V shed 0 bases and J shed 2 bases, with 8 bases lying between them.